The 21 T cell receptor beta chains below all came from one sample that was sequenced in a study of cytotoxic CD8 clonotypes in ibrutinib-treated CLL (dated by TCRdb to about 2021). Taken with the paper, the label for time point translates to: approximately 2 years on ibrutinib. Libraries were constructed by the immunoSEQ multiplex PCR assay. The table was pulled from immuneACCESS by TCRdb, which kept in-frame rearrangements only. Such tables lose some clones; where checked, under half of the loss comes from unresolved V genes, and the rest has no known cause. The sample table lists approximately 92,000 clones, roughly four fifths of them with a count of one. About 26% of the sample comes from the top ten. This sample comprised PBMCs, obtained after 24 months of ibrutinib treatment. These receptors were taken from a human donor with chronic lymphocytic leukemia.

The rearrangement uses TRBV7-2 and TRBJ2-7; maybe TRBD2 (6 bases). V lost 1 base and J 2 bases, leaving 18 bases between the germline ends. Germline lookup yields CDR1 SGHTA and CDR2 FQGNSA. This CDR3 is built from 17 residues. The CDR3 DNA reads TGTGCCAGCAGCTTAGGCTGGGGAGGAGGGCCCACCTACGAGCAGTACTTC. Protein: CASSLGWGGGPTYEQYF.

The chain has TRBV9 and TRBJ2-1, with 8 bases fitting TRBD2. CDR1 is SGDLS, CDR2 YYNGEE, per germline. The CDR3 runs to 15 residues. Unmatched junction bases numbered 9, after V lost 0 bases and J lost 10 bases. CDR3: CASSVEGGGPQEQFF. CDR3 nucleotide sequence: TGTGCCAGCAGCGTAGAGGGCGGGGGGCCCCAAGAGCAGTTCTTC.

V usage is TRBV19 and J usage is TRBJ2-4, with 13 bases matching TRBD2. Germline V gene sequence: CDR1 LNHDA, CDR2 SQIVND (reference sequence). This CDR3 has 14 amino acids. J gave up 12 bases and V 5 bases, and 7 bases lay outside the gene matches. CDR3 sequence (DNA): TGTGCCAGTAGTGTAGGACTAGCGGGAGTTTCTCAGTACTTC. Translated, it gives CASSVGLAGVSQYF.

About this clone: This may be a read error, as it is one base from a much larger clone. The chain uses TRBV5-3 and TRBJ1-6; 8 positions match TRBD1. TRBV5-3 is assigned to the ORF class and has an uncertain function. This CDR3 comprises 15 residues. Trimming cost V 3 bases and J 7 bases; bases outside gene matches: 6. The CDR3 coding sequence is TGTGCCAGAAGCTCTCGACAGGGGTGGAATTCACCCCTCCACTTT. Translated, it gives CARSSRQGWNSPLHF.

This chain joins TRBV19 and TRBJ1-5, with D maybe TRBD1 (5 bases). CDR3 size: 15 residues. Germline CDR1 is LNHDA and CDR2 is SQIVND (reference sequence). V was trimmed by 2 bases and J by 1 base, leaving 9 bases between them. The CDR3 DNA follows: TGTGCCAGTAGTATATCGCCAGGGAGCAATCAGCCCCAGCATTTT. Protein product: CASSISPGSNQPQHF. Full variable domain (outside the CDR3, taken from reference TRBV19 and TRBJ1-5): DGGITQSPKYLFRKEGQNVTLSCEQNLNHDAMYWYRQDPGQGLRLIYYSQIVNDFQKGDIAEGYSVSREKKESFPLTVTSAQKNPTAFYLCASSISPGSNQPQHFGDGTRLSIL.

The rearrangement links TRBV29-1 to TRBJ1-1; tentative D call: TRBD1 (5 bases). CDR3 length: 11 amino acids. CDR1 is SQVTM, CDR2 ANQGSEA, per germline. CDR3 nucleotide sequence: TGCACCGGGGCGGAGACTACGGAAGCTTTCTTT. As protein: CTGAETTEAFF.

This rearrangement joins TRBV13 to TRBJ2-3; 7 nucleotides line up with TRBD2. With V trimmed by 6 bases and J by 0 bases, 18 bases remained unmatched. The CDR3 covers 19 residues. CDR1 and CDR2 from the germline V gene are PRHDT and FYEKMQ (reference sequence). The CDR3 here is CASRPTRGTNRSSTDTQYF. Written as DNA, the CDR3 is TGTGCCAGCAGACCGACTCGAGGGACTAACCGGTCGAGCACAGATACGCAGTATTTT.

This chain links TRBV5-1 with TRBJ2-7; 7 bases are a match to TRBD1. Germline values: CDR1 SGHRS, CDR2 YFSETQ. V shed 0 bases, J shed 5 bases, and the junction held 11 bases outside the gene matches. The CDR3 contains 16 residues. The CDR3 protein is CASSLVRDSRPNEQYF. CDR3 nucleotide sequence: TGCGCCAGCAGCTTGGTCCGGGACAGTAGACCTAACGAGCAGTACTTC.

The gene calls are TRBV9 and TRBJ2-2; 10 positions match TRBD1. V lost 2 bases to trimming and J lost 5 bases; unmatched junction nucleotides: 6. CDR1 is SGDLS, CDR2 YYNGEE, per germline. The CDR3 length is 16 residues. CDR3 nucleotide sequence: TGTGCCAGCAGCGTTGTTGACAGGGGGCGTACCGGGGAGCTGTTTTTT. Protein sequence: CASSVVDRGRTGELFF.

The rearrangement uses TRBV19 and TRBJ2-5, with TRBD2 matching 8 bases. This CDR3 region has 15 residues. Germline CDR1 reads LNHDA; CDR2 reads SQIVND (reference sequence). V shed 5 bases, J shed 4 bases, and the junction held 9 bases outside the gene matches. The CDR3 DNA sequence: TGTGCCAGTAGTTTTACAGCGGGAGCTGCAGAGACCCAGTACTTC. Translation gives CASSFTAGAAETQYF.

This chain links TRBV4-1 with TRBJ1-4, with no clear D. This CDR3 contains 13 residues. The germline CDR1 and CDR2 sequences are MGHRA and YSYEKL. V dropped 2 bases and J dropped 8 bases, with 9 bases sitting between them. CDR3 sequence reads: CASSQTRGEKLFF. In DNA form, the CDR3 reads TGCGCCAGCAGCCAAACCCGAGGGGAAAAACTGTTTTTT.

The chain has TRBV5-1 and TRBJ2-5, with D possibly TRBD2 on 6 matching bases. Germline V lookup: CDR1 SGHRS, CDR2 YFSETQ. The CDR3 totals 13 residues. V lost 2 bases to trimming and J lost 5 bases, with 10 bases between them. The CDR3 protein is CASSFSGGETQYF. The DNA for the CDR3 is TGCGCCAGCAGCTTTAGTGGAGGGGAGACCCAGTACTTC.

The chain recombines TRBV4-2 with TRBJ1-4, with unresolved D. CDR3 length: 14 residues. Trimming took 4 bases from V and 5 from J, leaving 11 bases between them. Germline lookup yields CDR1 LGHNA and CDR2 YNFKEQ. The CDR3 nucleotides read TGTGCCAGCAGCCCCCTCGGGGAGAATGAAAAACTGTTTTTT. It translates to CASSPLGENEKLFF.

There are a few counts of this clone. The rearrangement uses TRBV2 and TRBJ1-2; 7 bases are a match to TRBD1. Germline values: CDR1 SNHLY, CDR2 FYNNEI. The CDR3 consists of 14 residues. V trimming: 1 base; J trimming: 7 bases; junction bases outside the gene matches: 6. CDR3 DNA sequence: TGTGCCAGCAGTGAAGTGAGGGGGCGAGGTGGCTACACCTTC. Protein: CASSEVRGRGGYTF.

The chain combines TRBV29-1 with TRBJ1-3, with D uncertain. The CDR3 has 15 residues. The germline CDR1 and CDR2 sequences are SQVTM and ANQGSEA. Trimming took 4 bases from V and 0 from J, leaving 13 bases between them. CDR3 nucleotides: TGCAGCGTTGCGGAACAGCTGAGCTCTGGAAACACCATATATTTT. Its protein is CSVAEQLSSGNTIYF.

This chain joins TRBV4-1 and TRBJ2-6; D is possibly TRBD1 (6 bases). V was pared by 3 bases and J by 3 bases, with 21 bases between. In germline, CDR1 is MGHRA, CDR2 YSYEKL. This CDR3 has 19 amino acids. The CDR3 region is CASSQHSRQALGGANVLTF. CDR3 DNA sequence: TGCGCCAGCAGCCAGCACTCCCGACAGGCGCTCGGTGGGGCCAACGTCCTGACTTTC.

This chain links TRBV7-9 with TRBJ2-5; 12 bases agree with TRBD2. Germline V gene data show CDR1 as SEHNR and CDR2 as FQNEAQ (reference sequence). The CDR3 has 17 amino acids. V trimming: 1 base; J trimming: 2 bases; junction bases outside the gene matches: 5. For the CDR3, the DNA is TGTGCCAGCAGCTTAGGATTACTAGCGGGAGGTCAAGAGACCCAGTACTTC. This codes for CASSLGLLAGGQETQYF. The whole variable domain, filled in from reference TRBV7-9 and TRBJ2-5, reads DTGVSQNPRHKITKRGQNVTFRCDPISEHNRLYWYRQTLGQGPEFLTYFQNEAQLEKSRLLSDRFSAERPKGSFSTLEIQRTEQGDSAMYLCASSLGLLAGGQETQYFGPGTRLLVL.

The chain couples TRBV13 to TRBJ2-7; possible D gene TRBD1, 5 bases. CDR1 is PRHDT and CDR2 is FYEKMQ in the germline V gene (reference sequence). Trimming left V 5 bases short and J 2 bases short, with 25 bases between. The CDR3 has 18 residues. The CDR3 region is CASSQDRTTHRTTYEQYF. The CDR3 coding sequence is TGTGCCAGCAGCCAAGATCGGACAACCCATCGGACAACCTACGAGCAGTACTTC.

The rearrangement links TRBV9 to TRBJ2-1; unclear D gene. V was cut by 0 bases and J by 8 bases, with 3 bases left in between. This CDR3 spans 11 amino acids. Germline values: CDR1 SGDLS, CDR2 YYNGEE. CDR3 nucleotide sequence: TGTGCCAGCAGCGTAGGATATGAGCAGTTCTTC. Amino acid sequence: CASSVGYEQFF.

The CDR3 DNA reads TGCGCCAGCAGCTCCACGACACTTCCAGGGGAGCAGTTCTTC. Translation: CASSSTTLPGEQFF. The chain combines TRBV5-1 with TRBJ2-1; TRBD1 might be the D (5 bases). The germline CDR1 and CDR2 sequences are SGHRS and YFSETQ. V was pared by 3 bases and J by 10 bases, with 17 bases between. This CDR3 comprises 14 residues.

The chain has TRBV7-9 and TRBJ1-1; a possible D gene is TRBD1 (6 bases). The CDR3 loop spans 14 amino acids. The V gene's germline CDR1 is SEHNR and CDR2 FQNEAQ (reference sequence). Trimming cost V 1 base and J 4 bases, with 10 bases left between them. This CDR3 is CASSLGQGSTEAFF. Written as DNA, the CDR3 is TGTGCCAGCAGCTTAGGGCAGGGGAGCACTGAAGCTTTCTTT.